This entry lists 22 T cell receptor beta chains sequenced from one sample in a study of CD8+ T cells in alopecia areata (dated by TCRdb to the late 2010s). Library construction relied on the immunoSEQ multiplex PCR assay. For TCR sequencing, RNA was extracted from every sample and reverse transcribed into cDNA to serve as template. TCRdb took over this immuneACCESS table, retaining in-frame rearrangements with V and J assigned. Such tables are incomplete; in checked studies, under half of the missing clones stem from an unresolved V gene, and the remainder is unexplained. This sample comprises about 180,000 clones, about 48% of them detected only once. The biggest ten clones account for about a tenth of the sample. What the time point label conveys for this sample: roughly 24 weeks on oral tofacitinib. The treatment or condition label corresponds to: oral pan-JAK inhibitor, 5-10 mg twice daily. The sequencing here drew on CD8+ T cells sorted from blood, taken at week 24, from a patient treated with tofacitinib. These receptors were taken from a human donor with alopecia areata.

J is TRBJ1-2 and V is TRBV30; D gene uncertain. From germline, CDR1 is GTSNPN and CDR2 SVGIG (reference sequence). The CDR3 is 12 amino acids. Trimming removed 4 bases at V and 1 base at J, with 7 bases between. The CDR3 DNA sequence: TGTGCCTGGAACGGGGTTAACTATGGCTACACCTTC. Its protein product is CAWNGVNYGYTF. The full variable domain, in which reference TRBV30 and TRBJ1-2 provide the parts outside the CDR3, is SQTIHQWPATLVQPVGSPLSLECTVEGTSNPNLYWYRQAAGRGLQLLFYSVGIGQISSEVPQNLSASRPQDRQFILSSKKLLLSDSGFYLCAWNGVNYGYTFGSGTRLTVV.

This clone appeared a few times. The genes are TRBV14 and TRBJ2-7; D is perhaps TRBD2 (5 bases). Between the trimmed V and J ends, which lost 8 bases and 9 bases, there was a span of 17 bases. Germline assignment: CDR1 SGHDN and CDR2 FVKESK. This CDR3 comprises 12 residues. The CDR3 DNA follows: TGTGCCAGCCGCGAAGGACGTAGCGTGCAGTACTTC. Translated: CASREGRSVQYF.

This clone was seen more than once but under ten times. This sequence joins TRBV13 and TRBJ2-1; 8 bases line up with TRBD1. The CDR3 spans 13 residues. CDR1 and CDR2 (germline): PRHDT, FYEKMQ (reference sequence). Germline trimming cut 5 bases from V and 5 bases from J; bases unmatched to any gene: 2. CDR3 bases: TGTGCCAGCAGCGTGGACAGGGACAATGAGCAGTTCTTC. Protein sequence: CASSVDRDNEQFF.

The rearrangement links TRBV19 to TRBJ1-5, with D perhaps matching TRBD1 (6 bases). Trimming pared 3 bases from V and 6 bases from J, leaving 12 bases between. Germline CDR1 and CDR2: LNHDA and SQIVND (reference sequence). This CDR3 contains 14 residues. The CDR3 spells CASSMVTGIQPQHF. In DNA form, the CDR3 reads TGTGCCAGTAGTATGGTGACAGGAATTCAGCCCCAGCATTTT.

This chain uses TRBV30 with TRBJ1-1; TRBD1 is a possible D gene (5 bases). CDR1 and CDR2 from the germline V gene are GTSNPN and SVGIG (reference sequence). CDR3 length: 12 amino acids. Trimming removed 2 bases at V and 8 bases at J, with 12 bases between. The CDR3 region is CAWSPGSSEAFF. CDR3 nucleotides: TGTGCCTGGAGTCCAGGGAGTTCCGAAGCTTTCTTT. Supplemented by reference TRBV30 and TRBJ1-1, the full variable domain reads SQTIHQWPATLVQPVGSPLSLECTVEGTSNPNLYWYRQAAGRGLQLLFYSVGIGQISSEVPQNLSASRPQDRQFILSSKKLLLSDSGFYLCAWSPGSSEAFFGQGTRLTVV.

The chain employs TRBV5-1 and TRBJ2-1; D is uncertain. The CDR3 covers 17 residues. Trimming took off 4 bases at V and 1 base at J, with 18 bases between the two ends. Germline loops: CDR1 SGHRS, CDR2 YFSETQ. This CDR3 is CASSPDSIGGSYNEQFF. Here the CDR3 DNA reads TGCGCCAGCAGCCCAGACTCAATAGGTGGTTCCTACAATGAGCAGTTCTTC.

This clone was found a few times. The V gene is TRBV5-1, the J gene TRBJ2-7; D gene uncertain. The CDR3 runs to 17 residues. Per the germline V gene, CDR1 is SGHRS and CDR2 is YFSETQ. With 1 base removed from V and 3 bases from J, the gap between germline ends came to 20 bases. CDR3 protein: CASSLTASLGNGYEQYF. The DNA of the CDR3 is TGCGCCAGCAGCTTGACGGCATCGCTGGGTAATGGCTACGAGCAGTACTTC.

This rearrangement joins TRBV30 to TRBJ1-6; D might be TRBD1 (6 bases). Germline CDR1 and CDR2: GTSNPN and SVGIG (reference sequence). V was cut by 4 bases and J by 9 bases, with 13 bases left in between. This CDR3 is built from 13 residues. The chain's CDR3 is CAWTGTNGSPLHF. The CDR3 DNA is TGTGCCTGGACCGGGACAAACGGTTCACCCCTCCACTTT.

This chain joins TRBV7-6 and TRBJ2-3; the D gene is possibly TRBD2 (6 bases). V lost 5 bases, J lost 8 bases, and 17 bases lay in between. The CDR3 totals 14 residues. The germline CDR1 and CDR2 sequences are SGHVS and FNYEAQ. This chain's CDR3 is CASSTGGGVATQYF. The CDR3 DNA sequence: TGTGCCAGCAGCACGGGTGGCGGGGTCGCTACGCAGTATTTT. Using reference TRBV7-6 and TRBJ2-3 for the parts outside the CDR3, the full variable domain is GAGVSQSPRYKVTKRGQDVALRCDPISGHVSLYWYRQALGQGPEFLTYFNYEAQQDKSGLPNDRFSAERPEGSISTLTIQRTEQRDSAMYRCASSTGGGVATQYFGPGTRLTVL.

The chain uses TRBV6-4 and TRBJ2-3, with TRBD2 identical over 13 bases. CDR1 MRHNA and CDR2 SNTAGT come from the germline V gene. V lost 5 bases to trimming and J lost 2 bases; unmatched junction nucleotides: 7. The CDR3 length is 17 residues. DNA of the CDR3: TGTGCCAGCAGTAAAAGGACTAGCGGGGGTCTCACAGATACGCAGTATTTT. Translating it yields CASSKRTSGGLTDTQYF.

CDR3 region: CASSPSGVLSYNEQFF. As DNA, the CDR3 is TGTGCCAGCAGCCCTAGCGGGGTACTCTCCTACAATGAGCAGTTCTTC. This rearrangement joins TRBV9 to TRBJ2-1; 9 positions agree with TRBD2. J was trimmed by 0 bases and V by 4 bases; bases with no gene match: 5. The CDR3 has 16 residues. Germline CDR1 SGDLS, CDR2 YYNGEE.

This clone was counted only a few times. V is TRBV5-6 and J is TRBJ2-7, with 9 positions matching TRBD2. The V gene end was trimmed by 4 bases and the J gene end by 0 bases; junction bases not matched to a gene: 2. The CDR3 has 14 residues. Germline-derived CDR1 and CDR2 are SGHDT and YYEEEE. This CDR3 is CASSERGASYEQYF. The CDR3 coding sequence is TGTGCCAGCAGCGAGCGGGGGGCCTCCTACGAGCAGTACTTC.

There are a few counts of this clone. The chain links TRBV2 to TRBJ2-7; 10 nucleotides match TRBD1. The CDR3 runs to 12 residues. J gave up 4 bases and V 8 bases, and 2 bases lay outside the gene matches. The germline CDR1 and CDR2 sequences are SNHLY and FYNNEI. CDR3 in amino acids: CASEDRGYEQYF. The DNA for the CDR3 is TGTGCCAGCGAGGACAGGGGGTACGAGCAGTACTTC. Complete variable domain (other parts from reference TRBV2 and TRBJ2-7): EPEVTQTPSHQVTQMGQEVILRCVPISNHLYFYWYRQILGQKVEFLVSFYNNEISEKSEIFDDQFSVERPDGSNFTLKIRSTKLEDSAMYFCASEDRGYEQYFGPGTRLTVT.

With regard to this clone: A read error may be the cause here, since a much bigger clone is one base away. The chain employs TRBV19 and TRBJ1-2, with D unclear. The CDR3 length is 14 residues. Germline CDR1 LNHDA, CDR2 SQIVND (reference sequence). The CDR3 reads CASSSLEGIYGYAF. For the CDR3, the DNA is TGTGCCAGTAGTTCGCTCGAGGGAATCTATGGCTACGCCTTC.

Comments on this clone: This CDR3 is also generated by other DNA sequences in the sample. The chain carries TRBV30 and TRBJ2-7; D unclear. Trimming pared 1 base from V and 2 bases from J, leaving 6 bases between. This CDR3 has 12 amino acids. Germline assignment: CDR1 GTSNPN and CDR2 SVGIG (reference sequence). The CDR3 here is CAWSGGTYEQYF. CDR3 nucleotide sequence: TGTGCCTGGAGTGGAGGAACCTACGAGCAGTACTTC.

The chain uses TRBV4-1 and TRBJ1-1, with unresolved D. CDR3 length equals 14 residues. V lost 4 bases, J lost 3 bases, and 12 bases lay in between. Germline lookup yields CDR1 MGHRA and CDR2 YSYEKL. The CDR3 DNA reads as TGCGCCAGCAGCCTGCGTATCTCCGACACTGAAGCTTTCTTT. As protein: CASSLRISDTEAFF.

This chain uses TRBV9 with TRBJ1-5, with TRBD1 matching over 8 bases. V lost 3 bases, J lost 1 base, and 3 bases stayed unmatched. CDR1 SGDLS and CDR2 YYNGEE come from the germline V gene. This CDR3 spans 15 amino acids. The CDR3 sequence: CASSAGQGSNQPQHF. As DNA, the CDR3 is TGTGCCAGCAGCGCCGGACAGGGAAGCAATCAGCCCCAGCATTTT.

This clone was observed a few times. The chain is built from TRBV29-1 and TRBJ1-6, with D perhaps TRBD1 (6 bases). The CDR3 is 14 residues long. The V gene's germline CDR1 is SQVTM and CDR2 ANQGSEA. V lost 4 bases to trimming and J lost 7 bases, with 14 bases between them. The CDR3 region has the DNA TGCAGCGTTGGAGGGGGGCTCGAAAATTCACCCCTCCACTTT. This encodes CSVGGGLENSPLHF.

The chain is built from TRBV25-1 and TRBJ2-5; 9 bases are a match to TRBD1. The CDR3 totals 15 residues. Germline assignment: CDR1 MGHDK and CDR2 SYGVNS. V shed 2 bases and J 4 bases; nucleotides not matched to a gene: 5. CDR3 region: CASSERDREGETQYF. DNA of the CDR3: TGTGCCAGCAGTGAAAGGGACAGGGAAGGAGAGACCCAGTACTTC.

This clone was counted only a few times. The V and J genes are TRBV12-5 and TRBJ2-5; no definite D call. V gave up 1 base and J gave up 5 bases, with 5 bases separating them. The CDR3 is 12 amino acids. Germline values: CDR1 LGHNT, CDR2 FRNRAP. This CDR3 reads CASGLDPETQYF. The CDR3 DNA reads TGTGCTAGTGGTTTGGACCCGGAGACCCAGTACTTC.

In nucleotides, the CDR3 is TGCGCCAGCAGCCAAGACAGGGGGCCTATCGAGCAGTACTTC. Its translation: CASSQDRGPIEQYF. The V call is TRBV4-1, the J call TRBJ2-7; 8 nucleotides agree with TRBD1. Trimming took 0 bases from V and 6 from J; bases not matched to a gene: 4. Germline V gene lookup returns CDR1 MGHRA and CDR2 YSYEKL. CDR3 length: 14 residues.

The chain uses TRBV30 and TRBJ2-1; the D is unclear. In germline, CDR1 is GTSNPN, CDR2 SVGIG (reference sequence). This CDR3 contains 12 residues. The V end lost 4 bases, the J end lost 7 bases, and 11 bases lay between the germline ends. CDR3 bases: TGTGCCTGGACCCCCTCCCGGAATGAGCAGTTCTTC. Translating it yields CAWTPSRNEQFF. Drawing the rest from reference TRBV30 and TRBJ2-1, the complete variable domain is SQTIHQWPATLVQPVGSPLSLECTVEGTSNPNLYWYRQAAGRGLQLLFYSVGIGQISSEVPQNLSASRPQDRQFILSSKKLLLSDSGFYLCAWTPSRNEQFFGPGTRLTVL.